The 25 T cell receptor beta chains below come from one sample, sequenced in a study of T cells in Graves' hyperthyroidism and ophthalmopathy. The source material, RNA transcripts, was used to amplify TCR beta CDR3 regions. Using the HTBI primer set, a first-round RT-PCR was run on the TCR CDR3. TCRdb used MiXCR to reprocess the multiplex PCR reads, holding one entry per CDR3 protein. Of fewer than 450,000 distinct CDR3 sequences listed, over 12% are singletons. Material for sequencing was blood. The origin of the receptors is a woman aged 55-69 years with Graves' ophthalmopathy.

There are many counts of this clonotype. The V and J genes are TRBV28 and TRBJ2-1; the match to TRBD2 covers 12 bases. The V gene end was trimmed by 5 bases and the J gene end by 4 bases; junction bases not matched to a gene: 9. The germline CDR1 and CDR2 sequences are MDHEN and SYDVKM. CDR3 length equals 17 residues. Written as DNA, the CDR3 is TGTGCCAGCAGTCCCCCTCGGACTAGCGGGGCTTACAATGAGCAGTTCTTC. It specifies CASSPPRTSGAYNEQFF. Based on the CDR3 plus reference TRBV28 and TRBJ2-1, the full variable domain is DVKVTQSSRYLVKRTGEKVFLECVQDMDHENMFWYRQDPGLGLRLIYFSYDVKMKEKGDIPEGYSVSREKKERFSLILESASTNQTSMYLCASSPPRTSGAYNEQFFGPGTRLTVL.

The rearrangement uses TRBV18 and TRBJ2-1, with TRBD2 as a possible D gene (5 bases). In germline, CDR1 is KGHSH, CDR2 LQKENI. This CDR3 has 14 residues. Trimming shortened V by 2 bases and J by 3 bases, and 8 bases separated the two germline ends. The DNA of the CDR3 is TGTGCCAGCTCACCAACTAGTGACTACAATGAGCAGTTCTTC. This sequence encodes CASSPTSDYNEQFF.

In the case of this clonotype: A much larger clone is a single base away; this may be a read error. This chain uses TRBV30 with TRBJ2-5, with 8 nucleotides matching TRBD1. With V trimmed by 3 bases and J by 2 bases, 11 bases remained unmatched. The V gene's germline CDR1 is GTSNPN and CDR2 SVGIG (reference sequence). The CDR3 has 16 residues. For the CDR3, the DNA is TGTGCCTGGAGGGGTCCCGGGACAGGTTTGCAAGAGACCCAGTACTTC. Translated: CAWRGPGTGLQETQYF.

This clonotype appeared many times. The genes are TRBV5-1 and TRBJ2-7; maybe TRBD1 (5 bases). The germline V gene encodes CDR1 SGHRS and CDR2 YFSETQ. V was cut by 4 bases and J by 1 base, with 12 bases left in between. The CDR3 has 14 amino acids. CDR3 DNA: TGCGCCAGCAGCATGCAGGGTGGGTCCTACGAGCAGTACTTC. Residues: CASSMQGGSYEQYF.

Of note for this clonotype: A much more abundant neighbour one base away suggests this may be a read error. The CDR3 spells CASSPDSSEKLFF. In nucleotides, the CDR3 is TGTGCCAGCTCACCCGACAGCAGTGAAAAACTGTTTTTT. The chain recombines TRBV18 with TRBJ1-4; D is possibly TRBD1 (5 bases). The ends were cut back, 3 bases at V and 7 bases at J, with 9 bases in the middle. The CDR3 spans 13 residues. CDR1 and CDR2 (germline): KGHSH, LQKENI.

In its sample, this clonotype was seen a few times. This chain links TRBV28 with TRBJ2-2; D uncertain. Looked up from germline, CDR1 is MDHEN and CDR2 is SYDVKM. V dropped 6 bases and J dropped 0 bases, with 8 bases sitting between them. CDR3 length: 14 residues. The CDR3 spells CASRTGSNTGELFF. For the CDR3, the DNA is TGTGCCAGCAGGACTGGATCGAACACCGGGGAGCTGTTTTTT.

V and J are TRBV20-1 and TRBJ2-1; TRBD2 agrees at 7 bases. There are 14 residues in the CDR3. After removal of 2 bases from V and 6 bases from J, the junction contained 7 bases not matched to a gene. Looked up from germline, CDR1 is DFQATT and CDR2 is SNEGSKA (reference sequence). As DNA, the CDR3 is TGCAGTGCTAGACTGGCTAGCGGATTCAATGAGCAGTTCTTC. Translation: CSARLASGFNEQFF.

The chain carries TRBV11-3 and TRBJ1-3, with D uncertain. Germline V gives CDR1 SGHNT, CDR2 YENEEA. The CDR3 covers 18 residues. Trimming took 0 bases from V and 0 from J, leaving 15 bases between them. The CDR3 sequence is CASSLDSGHSNSGNTIYF. DNA of the CDR3: TGTGCCAGCAGCTTAGATTCGGGCCACAGTAACTCTGGAAACACCATATATTTT. Complete variable domain (other parts from reference TRBV11-3 and TRBJ1-3): EAGVVQSPRYKIIEKKQPVAFWCNPISGHNTLYWYLQNLGQGPELLIRYENEEAVDDSQLPKDRFSAERLKGVDSTLKIQPAELGDSAVYLCASSLDSGHSNSGNTIYFGEGSWLTVV.

This clonotype was seen ten or more times. The rearrangement links TRBV28 to TRBJ2-1; the D gene is possibly TRBD2 (6 bases). The CDR3 contains 16 residues. Germline V gene data show CDR1 as MDHEN and CDR2 as SYDVKM. The V and J ends lost 6 bases and 4 bases respectively, with 19 bases between them. CDR3 nucleotides: TGTGCCAGCAGCCCCCCGCTAGACGGGAGTTACAATGAGCAGTTCTTC. It specifies CASSPPLDGSYNEQFF.

This clonotype showed up many times. V is TRBV11-1 and J is TRBJ1-1; D is unresolved. The V gene's germline CDR1 is SGHAT and CDR2 FQDESV (reference sequence). This CDR3 spans 14 amino acids. V was shortened by 5 bases and J by 3 bases, with 13 bases between the two germline ends. CDR3 nucleotide sequence: TGTGCCAGCAGCCCAACGTTCGCTGACACTGAAGCTTTCTTT. Protein product: CASSPTFADTEAFF.

This clonotype turned up a few times. The chain is built from TRBV9 and TRBJ2-2, with TRBD2 matching over 10 bases. This CDR3 contains 17 residues. Per the germline V gene, CDR1 is SGDLS and CDR2 is YYNGEE. Unmatched junction bases numbered 5, after V lost 3 bases and J lost 0 bases. CDR3 sequence: CASSEGAGGPNTGELFF. For the CDR3, the DNA is TGTGCCAGCAGCGAGGGAGCGGGAGGGCCGAACACCGGGGAGCTGTTTTTT.

In its sample, this clonotype was seen many times. The chain has TRBV20-1 and TRBJ2-2; 9 bases match TRBD2. The CDR3 runs to 14 residues. Losses at the gene ends were 5 bases for V and 5 bases for J; bases not matched to a gene: 6. Germline V CDR1 and CDR2: DFQATT, SNEGSKA (reference sequence). The CDR3 loop reads CSAGAGGRTGELFF. CDR3 DNA: TGCAGTGCTGGGGCGGGGGGGCGAACCGGGGAGCTGTTTTTT.

About this clonotype: A clone one base away is much larger, so this may be a read error. Lacking the conserved final phenylalanine or tryptophan, this CDR3 likely reflects a read error. V usage is TRBV20-1 and J usage is TRBJ2-3; 12 bases are a match to TRBD2. Trimming at V came to 6 bases and at J to 2 bases, leaving 3 bases not matched to a gene. The CDR3 consists of 14 residues. Germline loops: CDR1 DFQATT, CDR2 SNEGSKA (reference sequence). CDR3 in amino acids: CSARLAGDTDTQYL. DNA of the CDR3: TGCAGTGCGAGACTAGCGGGAGACACAGATACGCAGTATCTT.

V usage is TRBV5-1 and J usage is TRBJ2-7; TRBD1 agrees at 8 bases. The CDR3 runs to 15 residues. Germline V gene lookup returns CDR1 SGHRS and CDR2 YFSETQ. After removal of 2 bases from V and 4 bases from J, the junction contained 8 bases not matched to a gene. Written as DNA, the CDR3 is TGCGCCAGCAGCTTAATTGGGACAGGAGAATACGAGCAGTACTTC. Translating it yields CASSLIGTGEYEQYF.

Comment on this clonotype: The conserved final phenylalanine or tryptophan is absent from the CDR3, which likely points to a read error. The chain couples TRBV28 to TRBJ2-2, with 7 bases that match TRBD2. The V gene end was trimmed by 6 bases and the J gene end by 6 bases; junction bases not matched to a gene: 13. The CDR3 spans 16 residues. CDR1 MDHEN and CDR2 SYDVKM come from the germline V gene. CDR3 loop: CASSITPRSGPGELFV. CDR3 nucleotides: TGTGCCAGCAGCATTACCCCCCGTAGCGGGCCCGGGGAGCTGTTTGTT.

The table lists this clonotype with many counts. The rearrangement joins TRBV18 to TRBJ2-1; possibly TRBD1 or TRBD2 for D (6 bases each). Germline loops: CDR1 KGHSH, CDR2 LQKENI. V lost 0 bases, J lost 6 bases, and 12 bases lay in between. The CDR3 consists of 15 residues. The DNA of the CDR3 is TGTGCCAGCTCACCACCAGGGGGGCCCTTCAATGAGCAGTTCTTC. Its translation: CASSPPGGPFNEQFF. The variable domain in full, completed from reference TRBV18 and TRBJ2-1, reads NAGVMQNPRHLVRRRGQEARLRCSPMKGHSHVYWYRQLPEEGLKFMVYLQKENIIDESGMPKERFSAEFPKEGPSILRIQQVVRGDSAAYFCASSPPGGPFNEQFFGPGTRLTVL.

This clonotype was detected many times. The CDR3 DNA reads as TGTGCCAGCAGCTTAGCGCGTTACCAGCAAGGTGAGCAGTTCTTC. Its translation is CASSLARYQQGEQFF. The chain combines TRBV7-2 with TRBJ2-1; no firm D call. CDR1 is SGHTA, CDR2 FQGNSA, per germline. This CDR3 is built from 15 residues. V was trimmed by 0 bases and J by 9 bases, leaving 15 bases between them.

This clonotype was seen many times. The CDR3, as DNA: TGTGCCAGCAGCTTTGACTTCATCACCGGGGAGCTGTTTTTT. It encodes CASSFDFITGELFF. The rearrangement uses TRBV11-1 and TRBJ2-2; D remains unclear. The germline V gene encodes CDR1 SGHAT and CDR2 FQDESV (reference sequence). V lost 3 bases, J lost 4 bases, and 9 bases lay in between. The CDR3 contains 14 residues.

There are many counts of this clonotype. V usage is TRBV28 and J usage is TRBJ2-5, with 8 bases identical to TRBD1. Germline V gives CDR1 MDHEN, CDR2 SYDVKM. This CDR3 region has 14 residues. Trimming cost V 6 bases and J 1 base; bases outside gene matches: 4. The DNA for the CDR3 is TGTGCCAGCAGGCTTCAGGGGGCCCAAGAGACCCAGTACTTC. Protein product: CASRLQGAQETQYF.

The rearrangement joins TRBV7-2 to TRBJ2-7; D not resolved. The V gene's germline CDR1 is SGHTA and CDR2 FQGNSA. The CDR3 consists of 14 residues. V lost 4 bases and J lost 2, with 12 bases in between. CDR3 loop: CASSSLPNPYEQYF. In DNA, the CDR3 is TGTGCCAGCAGCTCCCTACCAAACCCCTACGAGCAGTACTTC.

This clonotype was recorded many times. The V call is TRBV6-1, the J call TRBJ2-7; maybe TRBD1 (6 bases). The germline V gene has CDR1 MNHNS and CDR2 SASEGT. This CDR3 contains 15 residues. Trimming cost V 3 bases and J 2 bases, with 14 bases left between them. CDR3 protein: CASSDEPGQTYEQYF. In DNA form, the CDR3 reads TGTGCCAGCAGTGATGAACCGGGACAAACCTACGAGCAGTACTTC.

Comment on this clonotype: A read error is possible here, since a much larger clone lies one base away. The chain recombines TRBV30 with TRBJ2-3; D may be TRBD1 or TRBD2 (5 bases each). The CDR3 runs 13 residues. With 0 bases removed from V and 6 bases from J, the gap between germline ends came to 10 bases. The germline gives CDR1 GTSNPN, CDR2 SVGIG (reference sequence). This CDR3 reads CAWSVRGRDTQYF. CDR3 bases: TGTGCCTGGAGTGTACGGGGCCGGGATACGCAGTATTTT.

Remarks on this clonotype: A much more abundant neighbour one base away suggests this may be a read error. The gene calls are TRBV13 and TRBJ2-1; TRBD2 agrees at 7 bases. The CDR3 is 15 amino acids. CDR1 and CDR2 (germline): PRHDT, FYEKMQ (reference sequence). V was pared by 3 bases and J by 6 bases, with 8 bases of the junction left unmatched. The chain's CDR3 is CASSLEGGSGNEQFF. The CDR3 region has the DNA TGTGCCAGCAGCTTGGAGGGCGGGAGTGGCAATGAGCAGTTCTTC.

The gene calls are TRBV4-2 and TRBJ2-1; 11 nucleotides agree with TRBD2. The CDR3 spans 17 residues. V lost 3 bases and J lost 5; bases outside the gene matches: 9. CDR1 is LGHNA and CDR2 is YNFKEQ in the germline V gene. DNA of the CDR3: TGTGCCAGCAGCCACCTACTAGCGGGAGAGGGTAACAATGAGCAGTTCTTC. It encodes CASSHLLAGEGNNEQFF.

The rearrangement uses TRBV6-5 and TRBJ1-2; 7 nucleotides align to TRBD1. V lost 0 bases and J lost 0; bases outside the gene matches: 10. Germline CDR1 MNHEY, CDR2 SVGAGI. This CDR3 comprises 18 residues. CDR3 loop: CASSYSSGGADSNYGYTF. Here the CDR3 DNA reads TGTGCCAGCAGTTACTCGTCAGGGGGGGCAGATTCTAACTATGGCTACACCTTC.